This TCR beta chain was sequenced for a study of T cells in Graves' hyperthyroidism and ophthalmopathy. TCR beta CDR3 region amplification was performed from RNA transcripts. In the first-round RT-PCR of the TCR CDR3, the HTBI primer set was used. TCRdb called the multiplex PCR reads again in MiXCR, with one record for every CDR3 protein. Of about 610,000 distinct CDR3 sequences listed, 15% to 20% are singletons. Ten or more counts support this clonotype. The origin of this receptor is a woman aged 40 to 50 with Graves' ophthalmopathy. Source material: blood.

Written as DNA, the CDR3 is TGTGCCAGCAGTGAACGTGGTTCAGCAGGGTCGGTGCCCTACGAGCAGTACTTC. Encoded protein: CASSERGSAGSVPYEQYF. V is TRBV6-1 and J is TRBJ2-7, with TRBD1 as a possible D gene (5 bases). The CDR3 spans 18 residues. The V gene's germline CDR1 is MNHNS and CDR2 SASEGT. Trimming took off 2 bases at V and 2 bases at J, with 22 bases between the two ends.